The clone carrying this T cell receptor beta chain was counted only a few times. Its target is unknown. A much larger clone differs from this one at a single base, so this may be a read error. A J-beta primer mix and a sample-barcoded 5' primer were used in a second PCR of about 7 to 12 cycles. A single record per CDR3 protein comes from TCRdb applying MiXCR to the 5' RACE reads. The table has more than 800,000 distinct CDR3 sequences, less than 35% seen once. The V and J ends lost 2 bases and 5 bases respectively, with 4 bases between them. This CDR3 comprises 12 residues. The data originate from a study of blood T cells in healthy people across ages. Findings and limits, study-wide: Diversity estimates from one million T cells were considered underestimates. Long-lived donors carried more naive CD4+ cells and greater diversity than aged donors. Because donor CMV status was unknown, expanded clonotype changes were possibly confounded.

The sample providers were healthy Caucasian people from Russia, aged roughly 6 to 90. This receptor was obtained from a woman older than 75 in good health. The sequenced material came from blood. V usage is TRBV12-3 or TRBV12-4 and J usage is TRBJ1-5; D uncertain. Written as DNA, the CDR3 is TGTGCCAGCAGTTTAATGGATCAGCCCCAGCATTTT. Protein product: CASSLMDQPQHF.